This T cell receptor beta chain came from a study of CD8 T cells in Susac syndrome. Bulk CD8+ and CD4+ cells came from magnetic negative isolation; CD8+ TEMRA by FACS. Trimming removed 4 bases at V and 5 bases at J, with 9 bases between. Germline V lookup: CDR1 SGHDT, CDR2 YYEEEE. This CDR3 is 12 amino acids long. Reverse transcription of about 0.45 to 1 ug RNA was carried out with random hexamers. The TCR beta CDR3 was amplified by immunoSEQ multiplex PCR across 54 Vbeta, 13 Jbeta. TCRdb used MiXCR to reprocess the immunoSEQ multiplex PCR reads, holding one entry per CDR3 protein. The sample lists 400,000 or so distinct CDR3 sequences, around 83% occurring once.

The clonotype was recovered from a human donor with multiple sclerosis. The V call is TRBV5-6, the J call TRBJ1-1; D is uncertain. The specimen was CD8+ T cells from PBMCs. CDR3 region: CASSALSTEAFF. The CDR3 nucleotides read TGTGCCAGCAGCGCCCTGAGTACTGAAGCTTTCTTT.